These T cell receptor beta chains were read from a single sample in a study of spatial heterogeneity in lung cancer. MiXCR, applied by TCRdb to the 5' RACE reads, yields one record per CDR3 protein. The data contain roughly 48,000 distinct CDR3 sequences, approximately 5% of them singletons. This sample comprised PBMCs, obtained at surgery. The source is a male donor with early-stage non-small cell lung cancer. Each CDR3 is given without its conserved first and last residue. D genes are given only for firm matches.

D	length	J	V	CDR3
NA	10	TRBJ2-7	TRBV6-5	ASSYTPGQQY
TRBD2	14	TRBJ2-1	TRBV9	ASSPLGAGGYNEQF
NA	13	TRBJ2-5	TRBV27	ASSLNAGTSETQY
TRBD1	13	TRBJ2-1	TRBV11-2	ASSDRDRGGNEQF
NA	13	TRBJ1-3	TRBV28	ASSVGVLSGNTIY
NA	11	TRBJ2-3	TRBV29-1	SVEVSGTDTQY
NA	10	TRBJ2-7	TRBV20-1	SAREGTYEQY
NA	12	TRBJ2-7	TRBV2	AIRYDVRSYEQY
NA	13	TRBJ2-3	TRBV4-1	ASSRPSTNTDTQY
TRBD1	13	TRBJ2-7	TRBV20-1	SAATPGGHSYEQY
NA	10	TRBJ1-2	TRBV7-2	ASSRNRVGYT
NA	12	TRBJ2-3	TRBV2	ASGTGVYTDTQY
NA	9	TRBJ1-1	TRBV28	ASSLRQAAF
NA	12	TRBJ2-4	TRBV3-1	ASQATGEGNIQY
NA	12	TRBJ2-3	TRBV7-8	ASSPRRITDTQY
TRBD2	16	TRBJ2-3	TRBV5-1	ASSLKTSGIPSTDTQY
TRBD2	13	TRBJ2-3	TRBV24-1	VTSEGGGPIDTQY
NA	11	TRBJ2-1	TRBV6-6	ASSLGSGSEQF
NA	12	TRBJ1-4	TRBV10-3	AISERGLGEKLF
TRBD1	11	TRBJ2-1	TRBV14	ASSRTGYNEQF
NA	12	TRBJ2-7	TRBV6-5	ASSGSGLTYEQY
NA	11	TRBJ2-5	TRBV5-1	ASSLESVETQY
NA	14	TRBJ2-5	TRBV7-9	ASSWGDTRIQETQY
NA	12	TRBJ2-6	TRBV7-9	ASTVHSGANVLT
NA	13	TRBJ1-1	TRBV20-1	SASGATAGKTEAF
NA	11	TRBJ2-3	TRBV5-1	ASSFGGPDTQY
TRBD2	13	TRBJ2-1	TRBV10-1	ASSGRLAGYNEQF
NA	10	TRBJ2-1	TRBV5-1	ASSLGANEQF
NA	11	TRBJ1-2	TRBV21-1	ASPGRDNYGYT
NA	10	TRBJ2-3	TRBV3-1	ASSHSEDTQY
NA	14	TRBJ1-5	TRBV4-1	ASSRPGGRGGQPQH
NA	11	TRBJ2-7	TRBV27	ASSHGAGYEQY
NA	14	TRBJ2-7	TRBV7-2	ASSLRGERGAYEQY
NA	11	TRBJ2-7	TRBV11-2	ASSFGALYEQY
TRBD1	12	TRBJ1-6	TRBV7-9	ASSSTGGGSPLH
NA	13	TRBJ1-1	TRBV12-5	ASGLVVSRTFEAF
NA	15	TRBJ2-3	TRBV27	ASSFRVPLGATDTQY
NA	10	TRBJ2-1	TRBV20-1	SADHLAEEQF
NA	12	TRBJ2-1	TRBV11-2	ASSLAPFSNEQF
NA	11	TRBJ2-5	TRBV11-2	ASHKAVQETQY
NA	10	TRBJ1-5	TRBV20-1	SAQRGNQPQH